A selection of T cell receptor beta chains follows, all from one sample in a study of T cell responses to AZD1222 COVID-19 vaccine. Assay: immunoSEQ multiplex PCR; the TCRdb copy retains only in-frame clones and omits some. This sample contains over 120,000 clones. Sequencing was done on a sample of peripheral blood. The receptor source for this set is an adult in good health. Each CDR3 is given with its conserved first and last residue. D genes are given only for firm matches.

V gene	J gene	D gene	CDR3 protein
TRBV5-1	TRBJ1-4	TRBD1	CASSPALTGINEKLFF
TRBV3-1/TRBV3-2	TRBJ1-2	.	CASSQAGGRNYGYTF
TRBV6-1	TRBJ1-2	TRBD1	CASSERTGMGYTF
TRBV2	TRBJ2-3	.	CASSEWTDTQYF
TRBV7-6	TRBJ2-5	.	CASSLGGVETQYF
TRBV2	TRBJ1-2	.	CASIQGLGGYTF
TRBV5-4	TRBJ2-3	.	CASSSKATSDTQYF
TRBV6-2/TRBV6-3	TRBJ1-2	TRBD1	CASNPGQGRSDGYTF
TRBV11-3	TRBJ1-3	.	CASSLEESSGNTIYF
TRBV28	TRBJ1-1	.	CASSFSGDQNTEAFF
TRBV5-6	TRBJ1-5	TRBD1	CASSLFTGVQPQHF
TRBV7-2	TRBJ1-2	.	CASSINGGSGLNYGYTF
TRBV18	TRBJ2-3	TRBD2	CASSPVWGLNTDTQYF
TRBV19	TRBJ1-2	.	CASSIQGTPFGYTF
TRBV18	TRBJ1-5	TRBD1	CASSGTGGNQPQHF
TRBV3-1/TRBV3-2	TRBJ1-3	.	CASSQGPISGNTIYF
TRBV19	TRBJ1-1	TRBD1	CASSTRQGGTEAFF
TRBV5-1	TRBJ1-2	.	CASSFTPSGQQNYGYTF
TRBV10-3	TRBJ1-1	TRBD1	CAIKRTGGMNTEAFF
TRBV19	TRBJ1-4	.	CASSPGRASNEKLFF
TRBV4-2	TRBJ2-1	TRBD2	CASSQATGLAGGPTYNEQFF
TRBV5-8	TRBJ1-2	TRBD1	CASSFSTGGWYGYTF
TRBV3-1/TRBV3-2	TRBJ1-3	.	CASSQTGNTIYF
TRBV6-1	TRBJ1-5	.	CASSEFRGALNQPQHF
TRBV28	TRBJ1-4	.	CASSSTIEKLFF
TRBV7-2	TRBJ1-5	.	CASSLQGSSNQPQHF
TRBV5-1	TRBJ1-1	TRBD1	CASQGQLNTEAFF
TRBV4-2	TRBJ1-1	.	CASSPHGVRLNTEAFF
TRBV5-4	TRBJ2-7	TRBD1	CASSSGQGAYEQYF
TRBV5-4	TRBJ2-1	.	CASSLDGGSSYNEQFF
TRBV5-1	TRBJ1-1	.	CASSLRVNTEAFF
TRBV3-1/TRBV3-2	TRBJ1-6	TRBD1	CASSKQGRGRDSPLHF
TRBV18	TRBJ2-3	.	CASSPEPGGTDTQYF
TRBV18	TRBJ2-7	TRBD1	CASSPTGASYEQYF
TRBV7-2	TRBJ2-5	.	CASSLASTDLETQYF
TRBV6-5	TRBJ1-5	.	CASSLDPRTAEKHF
TRBV10-3	TRBJ1-2	.	CAISTGLGGGYTF